These 24 T cell receptor beta chains originate from one sample sequenced in a study of cytomegalovirus exposure and HLA in healthy donors (dated by TCRdb to about 2017). Library construction relied on the immunoSEQ multiplex PCR assay. The multiplex PCR relied on a mix of 60 forward primers for TCR Vbeta segments and 13 reverse primers for TCR Jbeta segments. Imported from immuneACCESS, the table was reduced by TCRdb to in-frame sequences with V and J called. These copies leave out some clones; in studies compared against another copy, an unresolved V gene accounts for under half, and the cause of the remainder is not known. The sample contains 95,000 to 150,000 clones, about 76% of them found a single time. The top ten constitute roughly 2.4% of the sample. The sequenced material came from PBMCs. The receptors shown here come from a woman between 40 and 55 years old in good health and CMV-seronegative.

This sequence joins TRBV6-1 and TRBJ1-4, with D possibly matching TRBD1 (6 bases). The CDR3 is 14 amino acids. CDR1 and CDR2 from the germline V gene are MNHNS and SASEGT. V was clipped by 5 bases and J by 7 bases, with 14 bases between them. DNA for the CDR3: TGTGCCAGCAGTTTACAGGGTGGTGGTGAAAAACTGTTTTTT. This gives the protein CASSLQGGGEKLFF.

This clone was detected only once. The chain combines TRBV19 with TRBJ2-1; 9 nucleotides align to TRBD1. CDR1 and CDR2 from the germline V gene are LNHDA and SQIVND (reference sequence). V lost 5 bases to trimming and J lost 3 bases; unmatched junction nucleotides: 2. CDR3 length: 14 residues. The CDR3: CASSRQGDYNEQFF. The CDR3 DNA reads TGTGCCAGTAGTCGACAGGGGGACTACAATGAGCAGTTCTTC.

This chain joins TRBV7-9 and TRBJ1-6; D is perhaps TRBD1 (5 bases). This CDR3 comprises 12 residues. CDR1 and CDR2 from the germline V gene are SEHNR and FQNEAQ (reference sequence). V lost 2 bases, J lost 12 bases, and 8 bases lay in between. The CDR3 loop reads CASSLMGGPLHF. For the CDR3, the DNA is TGTGCCAGCAGCTTAATGGGGGGACCCCTCCACTTT.

The chain links TRBV10-2 to TRBJ2-1; 10 bases agree with TRBD2. After removal of 9 bases from V and 5 bases from J, the junction contained 7 bases not matched to a gene. The CDR3 consists of 14 residues. The germline V gene encodes CDR1 WSHSY and CDR2 SAAADI. CDR3 region: CASLSGGVNNEQFF. CDR3 DNA sequence: TGCGCCAGTCTCAGCGGGGGGGTGAACAATGAGCAGTTCTTC.

This clone appeared a single time. The chain links TRBV5-1 to TRBJ2-1; weak D call: TRBD1 (5 bases). Germline assignment: CDR1 SGHRS and CDR2 YFSETQ. The CDR3 has 12 residues. V dropped 3 bases and J dropped 7 bases, with 8 bases sitting between them. The CDR3 coding sequence is TGCGCCAGCAGCTCTCAGGGTAATGAGCAGTTCTTC. Encoded protein: CASSSQGNEQFF.

This chain joins TRBV2 and TRBJ1-3; the D is unclear. The germline gives CDR1 SNHLY, CDR2 FYNNEI. This CDR3 spans 15 amino acids. V gave up 7 bases and J gave up 2 bases, with 15 bases separating them. CDR3 nucleotide sequence: TGTGCCAGCACCGAGCGGGAAAGAACTGGAAACACCATATATTTT. This gives the protein CASTERERTGNTIYF.

V gene TRBV5-6 combines with J gene TRBJ2-7; possibly TRBD1 for D (6 bases). CDR3 length: 14 residues. In germline, CDR1 is SGHDT, CDR2 YYEEEE. V lost 4 bases and J 3 bases, leaving 14 bases between the germline ends. The CDR3 loop reads CASSPSSGDYEQYF. Here the CDR3 DNA reads TGTGCCAGCAGCCCGAGTTCAGGGGACTACGAGCAGTACTTC.

The rearrangement joins TRBV27 to TRBJ2-5; 7 bases map to TRBD2. CDR1 is MNHEY, CDR2 SMNVEV, per germline (reference sequence). Trimming cost V 5 bases and J 2 bases; bases outside gene matches: 5. CDR3 length equals 14 residues. The CDR3 reads CASSNGREQETQYF. The CDR3 DNA reads as TGTGCCAGCAGTAATGGGAGGGAACAAGAGACCCAGTACTTC.

This clone has only a few counts. The chain couples TRBV2 to TRBJ2-6, with unresolved D. Deletions cut 6 bases from V and 0 bases from J, with 9 bases between. Looked up from germline, CDR1 is SNHLY and CDR2 is FYNNEI. This CDR3 spans 15 amino acids. CDR3 in DNA: TGTGCCAGCAGCGTCCTTGTCTCTGGGGCCAACGTCCTGACTTTC. It yields the protein CASSVLVSGANVLTF.

V is TRBV19 and J is TRBJ2-5, with D maybe TRBD1 (6 bases). Looked up from germline, CDR1 is LNHDA and CDR2 is SQIVND (reference sequence). CDR3 length: 14 residues. CDR3 residues: CGNPLPGDQETQYF. Here the CDR3 DNA reads TGTGGGAACCCCCTGCCAGGGGACCAAGAGACCCAGTACTTC. Supplemented by reference TRBV19 and TRBJ2-5, the full variable domain reads DGGITQSPKYLFRKEGQNVTLSCEQNLNHDAMYWYRQDPGQGLRLIYYSQIVNDFQKGDIAEGYSVSREKKESFPLTVTSAQKNPTAFYLCGNPLPGDQETQYFGPGTRLLVL.

This chain connects TRBV27 to TRBJ1-5; D not certain. V was pared by 5 bases and J by 6 bases, with 14 bases between. The V gene's germline CDR1 is MNHEY and CDR2 SMNVEV (reference sequence). There are 14 residues in the CDR3. DNA of the CDR3: TGTGCCAGCAGTCCCCTGGGTGGCGGTCAGCCCCAGCATTTT. Amino acids: CASSPLGGGQPQHF.

This chain links TRBV7-6 with TRBJ2-6, with D hard to call. Per germline, CDR1 SGHVS and CDR2 FNYEAQ. The V end was cut by 1 base, the J end by 0 bases, with 13 bases between. The CDR3 has 18 residues. CDR3 in DNA: TGTGCCAGCAGCTTAGTGATAGCCTCCAGCTCTGGGGCCAACGTCCTGACTTTC. This gives the protein CASSLVIASSSGANVLTF.

J is TRBJ2-4 and V is TRBV29-1, with 10 bases fitting TRBD1. The V segment lost 7 bases and the J segment 7 bases; nucleotides outside the gene matches: 4. The length of the CDR3 is 12 residues. Germline V gene sequence: CDR1 SQVTM, CDR2 ANQGSEA. This chain's CDR3 is CSGLGQGNIQYF. CDR3 DNA: TGCAGCGGGTTGGGACAGGGGAACATTCAGTACTTC.

This rearrangement joins TRBV27 to TRBJ1-2; 7 bases line up with TRBD1. This CDR3 contains 15 residues. Per germline, CDR1 MNHEY and CDR2 SMNVEV (reference sequence). Losses at the gene ends were 7 bases for V and 8 bases for J; bases not matched to a gene: 16. The DNA for the CDR3 is TGTGCCAGCAAACCCAGGGGGTCACCCTCGTCCGGCTACACCTTC. Protein: CASKPRGSPSSGYTF.

J is TRBJ2-7 and V is TRBV28; TRBD2 matches 8 bases. Germline V CDR1 and CDR2: MDHEN, SYDVKM. The CDR3 totals 17 residues. The V and J ends lost 8 bases and 0 bases, in that order; junction bases with no gene match: 15. The CDR3 DNA sequence: TGTGCCAGCCTTAACCCGGGGGGGAGAAAGAGCTCCTACGAGCAGTACTTC. Translated: CASLNPGGRKSSYEQYF.

The rearrangement uses TRBV10-2 and TRBJ2-7; perhaps TRBD1 as D (6 bases). The germline gives CDR1 WSHSY, CDR2 SAAADI. Trimming left V 6 bases short and J 3 bases short, with 15 bases between. This CDR3 region has 14 residues. The chain's CDR3 is CASRTAGQFYEQYF. The CDR3 nucleotides are TGCGCCAGCAGGACCGCAGGACAGTTCTACGAGCAGTACTTC.

V usage is TRBV2 and J usage is TRBJ1-2; 9 nucleotides align to TRBD1. CDR1 SNHLY and CDR2 FYNNEI come from the germline V gene. The CDR3 loop spans 12 amino acids. J gave up 7 bases and V 8 bases, and 5 bases lay outside the gene matches. DNA for the CDR3: TGTGCCAGCCACCCGGACAGGGGTGGCTACACCTTC. Protein sequence: CASHPDRGGYTF.

The genes are TRBV7-8 and TRBJ1-2; D unresolved. This CDR3 has 14 residues. Trimming removed 1 base at V and 2 bases at J, with 8 bases between. Germline-derived CDR1 and CDR2 are SGHVS and FQNEAQ. In DNA, the CDR3 is TGTGCCAGCAGCTTAGTTGGAGGGAACTATGGCTACACCTTC. This gives the protein CASSLVGGNYGYTF.

The J gene is TRBJ2-3, the V gene TRBV5-4, with TRBD2 as a possible D gene (6 bases). Germline CDR1 and CDR2: SGHNT and YYREEE (reference sequence). The CDR3 sequence is 15 residues long. V was cut by 3 bases and J by 2 bases, with 13 bases left in between. CDR3 coding DNA: TGTGCCAGCAGCTCCTTAGCGGATCCCACAGATACGCAGTATTTT. Translating it yields CASSSLADPTDTQYF.

This clone was seen only a few times. The chain's CDR3 is CASSKDRNGYTF. As DNA, the CDR3 is TGCGCCAGCAGCAAAGACAGGAATGGCTACACCTTC. The chain is built from TRBV5-1 and TRBJ1-2; tentatively, D is TRBD1 (6 bases). The CDR3 runs 12 residues. Germline V lookup: CDR1 SGHRS, CDR2 YFSETQ. V lost 4 bases and J lost 6, with 10 bases in between.

The chain recombines TRBV28 with TRBJ2-1; TRBD2 matches at 7 bases. Germline V gene data show CDR1 as MDHEN and CDR2 as SYDVKM. This CDR3 comprises 16 residues. V dropped 9 bases and J dropped 4; count of bases not matched to a gene: 15. CDR3 sequence reads: CASLNSGTTYYNEQFF. The DNA for the CDR3 is TGTGCCAGTCTAAATTCCGGGACTACTTATTACAATGAGCAGTTCTTC. The whole variable domain, filled in from reference TRBV28 and TRBJ2-1, reads DVKVTQSSRYLVKRTGEKVFLECVQDMDHENMFWYRQDPGLGLRLIYFSYDVKMKEKGDIPEGYSVSREKKERFSLILESASTNQTSMYLCASLNSGTTYYNEQFFGPGTRLTVL.

As concerns this clone: The junction and the germline gene differ at one end; a read error may be behind it. This chain's CDR3 is CSSSSWLLDSLNTEAFF. CDR3 in DNA: TGTTCCAGCAGCTCCTGGTTGCTGGACAGCTTGAACACTGAAGCTTTCTTT. This sequence joins TRBV7-9 and TRBJ1-1; D possibly corresponds to TRBD1 (6 bases). CDR3 length equals 17 residues. Per germline, CDR1 SEHNR and CDR2 FQNEAQ (reference sequence).

This chain uses TRBV7-9 with TRBJ1-4; no definite D call. CDR1 is SEHNR, CDR2 FQNEAQ, per germline (reference sequence). There are 14 residues in the CDR3. Trimming stripped 3 bases from V and 0 bases from J, with 5 bases between. The CDR3 nucleotides are TGTGCCAGCAGCTTCCCCTCAACTAATGAAAAACTGTTTTTT. The encoded protein is CASSFPSTNEKLFF.

The V and J genes are TRBV9 and TRBJ1-1; 7 nucleotides align to TRBD1. V was pared by 5 bases and J by 1 base, with 8 bases of the junction left unmatched. This CDR3 has 15 residues. CDR1 is SGDLS and CDR2 is YYNGEE in the germline V gene. The CDR3 loop reads CASSTRGQPNTEAFF. Written as DNA, the CDR3 is TGTGCCAGCAGTACAAGGGGACAGCCGAACACTGAAGCTTTCTTT.